This T cell receptor (beta chain) was sequenced for a study of cytomegalovirus exposure and HLA in healthy donors. Study-wide findings and caveats: The majority of TCR sequences were rare, yet some public TCRs appeared in many donors. CMV serostatus was the only immune exposure information that was available. In vitro, a few CMV-associated chains proved specific for CMV antigens.

V dropped 5 bases and J dropped 4 bases, with 9 bases sitting between them. CDR1 is SGHVS and CDR2 is FQNEAQ in the germline V gene. The CDR3 runs to 13 residues. For this clone: Its antigen is unidentified.

The PCR contained 60 Vbeta and 13 Jbeta primers. Some clones are missing from TCRdb's copy, which holds only in-frame ones; the method was immunoSEQ multiplex PCR. The profile shows 130,000 to 150,000 clones, around 10% of them singletons. The clonotype originates from a male donor in good health and CMV-seronegative. This chain joins TRBV7-8 and TRBJ2-1; no clear D gene. Material for sequencing was PBMCs. The CDR3 sequence is CASSPDFYNEQFF. The CDR3 DNA follows: TGTGCCAGCAGCCCAGACTTTTACAATGAGCAGTTCTTC.